The clone carrying this T cell receptor (beta chain) was detected ten times or more. This entry is derived from a study of regulatory T cells in long-lasting Graves disease. With iRepertoire HTBI primers and Arm-PCR of CDR3 regions, TCR beta libraries were built. TCRdb redid the calling of the multiplex PCR reads with MiXCR, one entry per CDR3 protein. Here the sample spans 450,000 to 600,000 distinct CDR3 sequences, about 14% being singletons. Time point described: newly diagnosed GD, antithyroid drugs for less than 3 months. PBMC-extracted RNA yielded the TCR library. This same sample was also part of a study on T cells in Graves' hyperthyroidism and ophthalmopathy.

The sequence was obtained from a man aged 25-40 years with Graves disease. The sequencing here drew on peripheral blood mononuclear cells (PBMCs), taken at new diagnosis, from a patient treated with antithyroid drugs.

DNA of the CDR3: TGTGCCAGCAGTTACGTCCAGGGTCCCTACAATGAGCAGTTCTTC. This codes for CASSYVQGPYNEQFF. The J gene is TRBJ2-1, the V gene TRBV6-5; D possibly corresponds to TRBD1 (5 bases). Trimming pared 2 bases from V and 2 bases from J, leaving 10 bases between. This CDR3 contains 15 residues. Germline values: CDR1 MNHEY, CDR2 SVGAGI.